The entry that follows covers one T cell receptor beta chain sequence. The data stem from a study of blood T cell repertoires in COVID-19. Background on the study: Both acute and convalescent COVID-19 samples were obtained from the United States, Italy and Spain. Sources were T cells, B-cell-depleted T cells, or PBMCs; the material itself was cDNA or gDNA.

Clones were sequenced by immunoSEQ multiplex PCR, and TCRdb holds only the in-frame ones, with some missing. This table holds 250,000 or so clones, roughly 83% found once. The V and J ends lost 5 bases and 9 bases, in that order; junction bases with no gene match: 7. Germline V lookup: CDR1 SNHLY, CDR2 FYNNEI. This CDR3 has 14 amino acids. This chain links TRBV2 with TRBJ2-1, with 10 bases lining up with TRBD2. The source of this sequence is a man older than 75 with acute or convalescent COVID-19. The sequencing sample was made of peripheral blood. In DNA form, the CDR3 reads TGTGCCAGCAGTAGCGGGAGGGGGAATAGTGAGCAGTTCTTC. Residues: CASSSGRGNSEQFF. Variable domain in full (rest from reference TRBV2 and TRBJ2-1): EPEVTQTPSHQVTQMGQEVILRCVPISNHLYFYWYRQILGQKVEFLVSFYNNEISEKSEIFDDQFSVERPDGSNFTLKIRSTKLEDSAMYFCASSSGRGNSEQFFGPGTRLTVL.